Listed below are T cell receptor beta chains from one sample, sequenced in a study of T cells after posttransplantation cyclophosphamide. Profiling relied on immunoSEQ multiplex PCR, and the TCRdb table lists in-frame clones only, not all of them. Altogether around 8,000 clones were found in the sample, and no singletons occur. The sample in question was PBMCs, obtained after allogeneic stem cell transplant with posttransplant cyclophosphamide. These TCRs come from a female patient aged 45-65 years who received an allogeneic stem cell transplant from a related donor, was CMV-positive, and had no GVHD. Some T cells here may be from the graft donor. Both conserved end residues are part of each CDR3. D genes are given only for firm matches. Clone size is shown for a subset of rows, as once, few, many or a class of expanded clone.

J,size,V,D,DNA,CDR3
TRBJ1-2,many,TRBV18,TRBD1,TGTGCCAGCTCACCAGGGACAGGGGGCTATGGCTACACCTTC,CASSPGTGGYGYTF
TRBJ2-7,many,TRBV6-2/TRBV6-3,TRBD1,TGTGCCAGCAGTTACGGGACAGTCCCTTCCTACGAGCAGTACTTC,CASSYGTVPSYEQYF
TRBJ1-1,many,TRBV28,.,TGTGCCAGCAGTTTGTTGACATCCTTGAACACTGAAGCTTTCTTT,CASSLLTSLNTEAFF
TRBJ1-2,many,TRBV28,.,TGTGTCATCGAGGGGAGTTCTAACTATGGCTACACCTTC,CVIEGSSNYGYTF
TRBJ2-2,many,TRBV24-1,TRBD1,TGTGCCACCAGTGATCTTACGACAGGGGAGAAGGGGGAGCTGTTTTTT,CATSDLTTGEKGELFF
TRBJ2-3,many,TRBV19,.,TGTGCCAGTAGTCCCCCGGGACAAATCACAGATACGCAGTATTTT,CASSPPGQITDTQYF
TRBJ1-2,medium-sized,TRBV10-3,TRBD1,TGTGCCATCAGACCCTTTGACAGGGGTGTGGGAGGCTACACCTTC,CAIRPFDRGVGGYTF
TRBJ1-2,many,TRBV6-5,.,TGTGCCAGCAGATGGGGCAGGGCCGGCTATGGCTACACCTTC,CASRWGRAGYGYTF
TRBJ1-1,many,TRBV7-2,.,TGTGCCAGCAGCTTAGAACAGATGAACACTGAAGCTTTCTTT,CASSLEQMNTEAFF
TRBJ2-2,many,TRBV12-5,.,TGTGCTAGTGGTTCGGAATGGGACAAGGGAGGGTGGGGAGGGTCCGGGGAGCTGTTTTTT,CASGSEWDKGGWGGSGELFF
TRBJ2-5,many,TRBV4-3,.,TGCGCCAGCAGCCAAGATGTCAGGGGAGAAAAGACCCAGTACTTC,CASSQDVRGEKTQYF
TRBJ2-7,many,TRBV27,.,TGTGCCAGCAGTCCAAGACTAGACCAGCAGTACTTC,CASSPRLDQQYF
TRBJ2-7,many,TRBV11-2,TRBD1,TGTGCCAGCTCCCCCTTAGCAGGGGGAGCCTACGAGCAGTACTTC,CASSPLAGGAYEQYF
TRBJ1-1,many,TRBV2,TRBD1,TGTGCCAGCAGTTATTCGACAGGGGGCGGTTTCTTT,CASSYSTGGGFF
TRBJ2-5,many,TRBV7-2,TRBD2,TGTGCCAGCAGCCTAAATCCCCCTAGCGGGAGCTATTTTCAGGAGACCCAGTACTTC,CASSLNPPSGSYFQETQYF
TRBJ1-1,.,TRBV12-3/TRBV12-4,.,TGTGCCAGCAGTTTAATGGGGCGGAACACTGAAGCTTTCTTT,CASSLMGRNTEAFF
TRBJ1-5,many,TRBV7-2,.,TGTGCCAGCAGCCAGGCAGGGTATAATCAGCCCCAGCATTTT,CASSQAGYNQPQHF
TRBJ2-7,medium-sized,TRBV10-3,.,TGTGCCATCAGTCGCGGGGATTCCTACGAGCAGTACTTC,CAISRGDSYEQYF
TRBJ2-2,many,TRBV30,TRBD2,TGTGCCTGGAGTGTGGTCGGGGGGATGACCGGGGAGCTGTTTTTT,CAWSVVGGMTGELFF
TRBJ2-1,many,TRBV5-5,.,TGTGCCAGCAGCTCATACTTGAGCTCCTACAATGAGCAGTTCTTC,CASSSYLSSYNEQFF
TRBJ1-4,medium-sized,TRBV19,.,TGTGCCAGTAGCCCACAGACAGGAGAAAAACTGTTTTTT,CASSPQTGEKLFF
TRBJ2-1,many,TRBV5-5,TRBD1,TGTGCCAGCAGCTTGGGGGGGACAGCTAGCTACAATGAGCAGTTCTTC,CASSLGGTASYNEQFF
TRBJ1-1,many,TRBV2,.,TGTGCCAGCAGTGACAGGGGATACACTGAAGCTTTCTTT,CASSDRGYTEAFF
TRBJ1-1,many,TRBV10-1,.,TGCGCCAGCAGTGACGGGGGTGGCAGGGTGAGGACTGAAGCTTTCTTT,CASSDGGGRVRTEAFF
TRBJ2-5,many,TRBV29-1,.,TGCAGCGCTCCGGGAGAGACCCAGTACTTC,CSAPGETQYF
TRBJ1-5,many,TRBV7-7,.,TGTGCCAGCAGCCCCAACCAGGGACAGCCCCAGCATTTT,CASSPNQGQPQHF
TRBJ2-7,many,TRBV7-9,.,TGTGCCAGCAGCCTAACCTACGAGCAGTACTTC,CASSLTYEQYF
TRBJ1-2,many,TRBV7-9,.,TGTGCCAGCAGCCTATCAACGGGACTCACACTCGGTAACTATGGCTACACCTTC,CASSLSTGLTLGNYGYTF
TRBJ2-3,many,TRBV28,TRBD1,TGTGCCAGCAGTTCCCTTAAGACAGGGGCCCCCACAGATACGCAGTATTTT,CASSSLKTGAPTDTQYF
TRBJ1-3,many,TRBV18,.,TGTGCCAGCTCACCACCCGCCGGGGGAAACACCATATATTTT,CASSPPAGGNTIYF
TRBJ2-7,medium-sized,TRBV27,.,TGTGCCAGCAGTTTATACAGACAAGGCTCCTACGAGCAGTACTTC,CASSLYRQGSYEQYF
TRBJ1-2,many,TRBV6-5,.,TGTGCCAGCAGTTACTCGATTGAGACAGCCGACTACACCTTC,CASSYSIETADYTF
TRBJ2-3,many,TRBV7-9,.,TGTGCCAGCAGCTTAGATTTTACCCGTAGGGGTATCGTAGATACGCAGTATTTT,CASSLDFTRRGIVDTQYF
TRBJ1-1,many,TRBV6-6,.,TGTGCCAGCAGTTACACGACAGGTTTCGGCACTGAAGCTTTCTTT,CASSYTTGFGTEAFF
TRBJ2-6,many,TRBV7-3,TRBD2,TGTGCCAGCACCTTCAGCGGGATGGGGTCTGGGGCCAACGTCCTGACTTTC,CASTFSGMGSGANVLTF
TRBJ2-7,many,TRBV12-3/TRBV12-4,.,TGTGCCAGCAGTTCAGGGTTCGAGCAGTACTTC,CASSSGFEQYF
TRBJ2-3,many,TRBV5-6,.,TGTGCCAGCAGCTGGGACACAGGAAGCACAGATACGCAGTATTTT,CASSWDTGSTDTQYF
TRBJ1-4,many,TRBV30,.,TGTGCCTGGAGTAAACAGGAAGGGCGAGGAAAACTGTTTTTT,CAWSKQEGRGKLFF
TRBJ2-7,many,TRBV6-1,.,TGTGCCAGCAGGAGGGAGACAGGCGTGGGTGAGCAGTACTTC,CASRRETGVGEQYF
TRBJ2-4,many,TRBV12-3/TRBV12-4,TRBD2,TGTGCCAGCAGCTTCTCTGCGGGGGTAAACATTCAGTACTTC,CASSFSAGVNIQYF